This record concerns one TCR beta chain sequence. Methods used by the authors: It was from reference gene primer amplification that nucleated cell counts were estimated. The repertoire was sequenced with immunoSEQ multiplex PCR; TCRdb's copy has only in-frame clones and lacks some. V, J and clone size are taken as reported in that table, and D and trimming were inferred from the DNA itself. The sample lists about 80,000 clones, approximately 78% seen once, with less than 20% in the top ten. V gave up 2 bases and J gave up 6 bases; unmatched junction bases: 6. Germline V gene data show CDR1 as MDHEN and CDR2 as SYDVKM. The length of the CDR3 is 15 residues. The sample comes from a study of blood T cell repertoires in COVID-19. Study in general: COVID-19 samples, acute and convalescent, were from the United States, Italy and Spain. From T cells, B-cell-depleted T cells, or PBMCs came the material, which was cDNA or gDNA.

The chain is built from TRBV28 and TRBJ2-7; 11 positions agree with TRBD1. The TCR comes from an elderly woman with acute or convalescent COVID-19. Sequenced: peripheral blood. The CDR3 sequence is CASSLAGTGGGEQYF. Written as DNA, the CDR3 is TGTGCCAGCAGTTTAGCGGGGACAGGGGGGGGCGAGCAGTACTTC.